Listed below are T cell receptor beta chains from one sample, sequenced in a study of cytomegalovirus exposure and HLA in healthy donors. The assay was immunoSEQ multiplex PCR, and TCRdb's table has in-frame clones only and misses some. This table holds about 120,000 clones, 78% found once. Input material: PBMCs. These receptors all stem from a man aged 25-45 years in good health and CMV-seropositive. Both conserved end residues are part of each CDR3. The D gene is left open where the match is weak. Not all rows give a size; the values are once, few, many and, for expanded clones, a class.

15,TRBJ2-5,TRBD2,TRBV27,-,CASSLWGLAGETQYF,TGTGCCAGCAGTTTATGGGGACTAGCAGGGGAGACCCAGTACTTC
19,TRBJ2-3,TRBD1,TRBV11-2,-,CASSLGQGATNRITDTQYF,TGTGCCAGCAGTTTAGGACAGGGGGCGACGAACCGGATTACAGATACGCAGTATTTT
14,TRBJ2-7,-,TRBV15,-,CATSREGTGYEQYF,TGTGCCACCAGCAGAGAGGGAACAGGCTACGAGCAGTACTTC
13,TRBJ1-3,-,TRBV9,-,CASSASSGNTIYF,TGTGCCAGCAGCGCCTCCTCTGGAAACACCATATATTTT
14,TRBJ2-7,-,TRBV21-1,-,CASIAGVPMWEQYF,TGTGCCAGTATAGCGGGAGTTCCCATGTGGGAGCAGTACTTC
13,TRBJ2-7,-,TRBV28,-,CASSLSTTYEQYF,TGTGCCAGCAGTCTCTCCACTACCTACGAGCAGTACTTC
16,TRBJ2-1,TRBD2,TRBV4-3,-,CASSPLLADSLNEQFF,TGCGCCAGCAGTCCCTTACTAGCGGACTCCTTGAATGAGCAGTTCTTC
11,TRBJ1-1,-,TRBV7-9,-,CASRSGSEAFF,TGTGCCAGCAGATCAGGGTCTGAAGCTTTCTTT
15,TRBJ2-1,TRBD2,TRBV6-4,-,CASSDTSGSMDEQFF,TGTGCCAGCAGTGACACTAGCGGGAGTATGGATGAGCAGTTCTTC
16,TRBJ1-1,-,TRBV15,-,CATSSLGGGWGTEAFF,TGTGCCACCAGCAGCCTTGGGGGGGGATGGGGCACTGAAGCTTTCTTT
12,TRBJ2-7,TRBD1,TRBV19,-,CASGLTGREQYF,TGTGCCAGTGGGCTGACAGGGCGCGAGCAGTACTTC
16,TRBJ2-3,TRBD2,TRBV18,-,CASSPPGGTITDTQYF,TGTGCCAGCTCACCACCGGGCGGGACTATTACAGATACGCAGTATTTT
15,TRBJ2-5,TRBD1,TRBV27,-,CASSSWQGAQETQYF,TGTGCCAGCAGTTCCTGGCAGGGGGCCCAAGAGACCCAGTACTTC
14,TRBJ1-1,TRBD1,TRBV5-1,-,CASSFRDRDTEAFF,TGCGCCAGCAGCTTCCGGGACAGGGACACTGAAGCTTTCTTT
15,TRBJ2-6,-,TRBV6-5,once,CASRGQSTGANVLTF,TGTGCCAGCAGGGGGCAGAGTACTGGGGCCAACGTCCTGACTTTC
15,TRBJ1-2,TRBD1,TRBV11-2,-,CASSSSDRPLYGYTF,TGTGCCAGCAGCTCGTCGGACAGGCCCCTCTATGGCTACACCTTC
14,TRBJ2-1,TRBD2,TRBV7-9,-,CASSPLTSWNEQFF,TGTGCCAGCAGCCCCCTGACTAGCTGGAATGAGCAGTTCTTC
16,TRBJ2-2,TRBD1,TRBV5-4,-,CASSSDRGLSTGELFF,TGTGCCAGCAGCTCGGACAGGGGGCTTAGCACCGGGGAGCTGTTTTTT
12,TRBJ1-3,-,TRBV5-1,once,CASRADQNTIYF,TGCGCCAGCAGGGCTGATCAAAACACCATATATTTT
14,TRBJ2-7,TRBD1,TRBV7-6,-,CASSPDRGYYEQYF,TGTGCCAGCAGCCCAGACAGGGGATACTACGAGCAGTACTTC
14,TRBJ1-4,-,TRBV10-3,few,CAISAGLNNEKLFF,TGTGCCATCAGTGCTGGACTGAATAATGAAAAACTGTTTTTT
16,TRBJ2-1,TRBD2,TRBV5-1,-,CASTPRLASNNNEQFF,TGCGCCAGCACACCACGACTAGCGTCAAATAACAATGAGCAGTTCTTC
15,TRBJ2-2,TRBD1,TRBV10-3,-,CAISQGQGQTGELFF,TGTGCCATCAGTCAAGGACAGGGTCAAACCGGGGAGCTGTTTTTT
15,TRBJ2-2,TRBD1,TRBV7-2,-,CASSRTGDFTGELFF,TGTGCCAGCAGCCGGACAGGGGACTTCACCGGGGAGCTGTTTTTT
13,TRBJ1-2,TRBD1,TRBV25-1,-,CASSVGQGSGYTF,TGTGCCAGCAGTGTCGGACAGGGGAGTGGCTACACCTTC
15,TRBJ1-6,-,TRBV9,-,CASSRESSYNSPLHF,TGTGCCAGCAGTAGGGAGAGCTCCTATAATTCACCCCTCCACTTT
13,TRBJ1-1,-,TRBV7-3,-,CASSADRNTEAFF,TGTGCCAGCAGTGCGGACAGGAACACTGAAGCTTTCTTT
14,TRBJ1-5,-,TRBV6-5,few,CASSLTGFSEPQHF,TGTGCCAGCAGTTTGACAGGCTTCTCGGAGCCCCAGCATTTT
15,TRBJ2-7,TRBD2,TRBV7-2,-,CASSPSSGRGYEQYF,TGTGCCAGCAGCCCCTCTAGCGGGAGAGGCTACGAGCAGTACTTC
15,TRBJ1-5,-,TRBV19,-,CARKNRKYSNQPQHF,TGTGCCAGAAAGAACAGGAAATATAGCAATCAGCCCCAGCATTTT
15,TRBJ1-5,-,TRBV5-6,-,CASTKREGRNQPQHF,TGTGCCAGCACCAAGAGGGAGGGACGCAATCAGCCCCAGCATTTT
13,TRBJ1-1,-,TRBV29-1,-,CSVGPRGNTEAFF,TGCAGCGTTGGCCCAAGGGGGAACACTGAAGCTTTCTTT
14,TRBJ2-2,-,TRBV27,-,CASSLSANTGELFF,TGTGCCAGCAGTTTATCGGCCAACACCGGGGAGCTGTTTTTT
15,TRBJ1-1,-,TRBV5-1,-,CASSLLGGMNTEAFF,TGCGCCAGCTCACTCTTGGGGGGAATGAACACTGAAGCTTTCTTT
16,TRBJ2-7,TRBD2,TRBV2,once,CASSDLGLAGDYEQYF,TGTGCCAGCAGTGATCTTGGACTAGCGGGAGATTACGAGCAGTACTTC
15,TRBJ2-3,TRBD2,TRBV7-8,few,CASSPGTSETDTQYF,TGTGCCAGCAGCCCAGGGACTAGCGAGACAGATACGCAGTATTTT
13,TRBJ2-1,-,TRBV5-1,-,CASSSAGVQGQFF,TGCGCCAGCAGCTCGGCGGGGGTACAGGGGCAGTTCTTC
17,TRBJ2-1,TRBD2,TRBV6-1,-,CASSEAWEREALNEQFF,TGTGCCAGCAGTGAAGCGTGGGAGCGGGAGGCCCTCAATGAGCAGTTCTTC
15,TRBJ2-3,-,TRBV4-1,-,CASSRLPGGTDTQYF,TGCGCCAGCAGCCGGCTCCCAGGGGGCACAGATACGCAGTATTTT
14,TRBJ2-3,TRBD1,TRBV11-2,few,CASSFSRGTDTQYF,TGTGCCAGCAGCTTCAGCAGGGGGACAGATACGCAGTATTTT
16,TRBJ2-5,-,TRBV15,once,CATSREYGAPGETQYF,TGTGCCACCAGCAGAGAGTATGGGGCCCCCGGCGAGACCCAGTACTTC
12,TRBJ1-2,-,TRBV28,few,CASRRQAFGYTF,TGTGCCAGCAGGAGACAAGCCTTCGGCTACACCTTC
14,TRBJ2-1,TRBD2,TRBV2,-,CASTPAPNGRGQFF,TGTGCCAGCACTCCCGCCCCTAACGGGAGGGGGCAGTTCTTC
17,TRBJ1-3,-,TRBV7-9,-,CASSLDGGPTPGNTIYF,TGTGCCAGCAGCTTAGACGGCGGCCCGACTCCTGGAAACACCATATATTTT
15,TRBJ2-1,-,TRBV7-2,-,CASNQLASSYNEQFF,TGTGCCAGCAACCAACTAGCTAGCTCCTACAATGAGCAGTTCTTC
14,TRBJ2-1,TRBD2,TRBV19,-,CASSIRREGNEQFF,TGTGCCAGTAGTATCCGGCGGGAGGGGAATGAGCAGTTCTTC
13,TRBJ1-1,TRBD1,TRBV18,-,CASSPTGYTEAFF,TGTGCCAGCTCACCGACAGGGTATACTGAAGCTTTCTTT
14,TRBJ1-5,-,TRBV7-8,-,CASSLDVTYQPQHF,TGTGCCAGCAGCTTAGATGTAACATATCAGCCCCAGCATTTT
16,TRBJ2-1,TRBD2,TRBV11-2,few,CASSLATSGGYNEQFF,TGTGCCAGCAGCTTGGCAACTAGCGGGGGTTACAATGAGCAGTTCTTC
17,TRBJ2-7,TRBD2,TRBV7-9,few,CASSLQTVGLAGVGQYF,TGTGCCAGCAGCTTGCAGACAGTCGGTCTAGCGGGAGTGGGGCAGTACTTC
14,TRBJ2-2,-,TRBV6-5,few,CASSYPENTGELFF,TGTGCCAGCAGTTACCCAGAAAACACCGGGGAGCTGTTTTTT
16,TRBJ2-1,TRBD2,TRBV27,-,CASRGGVAVPYNEQFF,TGTGCCAGCAGGGGGGGGGTGGCGGTACCCTACAATGAGCAGTTCTTC
16,TRBJ2-3,TRBD2,TRBV9,-,CASSVEASGRVYTQYF,TGTGCCAGCAGCGTAGAAGCTAGCGGGAGGGTATATACGCAGTATTTT
13,TRBJ2-3,-,TRBV6-1,-,CASSEQGTDTQYF,TGTGCCAGCAGTGAGCAGGGGACAGATACGCAGTATTTT
15,TRBJ1-1,TRBD1,TRBV10-3,-,CAISGSTGESTEAFF,TGTGCCATCAGTGGGTCGACAGGGGAATCCACTGAAGCTTTCTTT
15,TRBJ2-7,TRBD1,TRBV5-5,few,CASSIAGTGSYEQYF,TGTGCCAGCAGTATCGCCGGGACAGGGTCTTACGAGCAGTACTTC